The table lists the clone carrying this T cell receptor beta chain with a few counts. Its antigen is unknown. This specimen belongs to a study of CD8+ T cells in alopecia areata. As for the study in general: Twice a day, 5 to 10 mg of oral tofacitinib was administered to treated patients. Tofacitinib dosing lasted 6 to 18 months, which was then followed by 6 months off drug. Whole-study findings and limits: Compared with mice, patients displayed less clear TCR sharing, possibly for HLA-related reasons. Clonality was higher in lesional than normal scalp, especially in alopecia totalis/universalis.

The V end lost 5 bases, the J end lost 8 bases, and 15 bases lay between the germline ends. Germline V gene data show CDR1 as MNHEY and CDR2 as SMNVEV (reference sequence). The CDR3 is 13 amino acids. Sequencing used cDNA as its template, made by extracting RNA and reverse transcribing it. Clones were sequenced by immunoSEQ multiplex PCR, and TCRdb holds only the in-frame ones, with some missing. There are about 180,000 clones in the sample; 50% to 70% occur only once, and roughly 1.7% lies in the top ten. The input for sequencing was CD4+ T cells sorted from blood, taken at week 0. The sequence derives from a human donor with alopecia areata. J is TRBJ1-2 and V is TRBV27; D possibly corresponds to TRBD1 (6 bases). This chain's CDR3 is CASSPQGQLGYTF. CDR3 nucleotides: TGTGCCAGCAGTCCCCAAGGACAGTTAGGCTACACCTTC.